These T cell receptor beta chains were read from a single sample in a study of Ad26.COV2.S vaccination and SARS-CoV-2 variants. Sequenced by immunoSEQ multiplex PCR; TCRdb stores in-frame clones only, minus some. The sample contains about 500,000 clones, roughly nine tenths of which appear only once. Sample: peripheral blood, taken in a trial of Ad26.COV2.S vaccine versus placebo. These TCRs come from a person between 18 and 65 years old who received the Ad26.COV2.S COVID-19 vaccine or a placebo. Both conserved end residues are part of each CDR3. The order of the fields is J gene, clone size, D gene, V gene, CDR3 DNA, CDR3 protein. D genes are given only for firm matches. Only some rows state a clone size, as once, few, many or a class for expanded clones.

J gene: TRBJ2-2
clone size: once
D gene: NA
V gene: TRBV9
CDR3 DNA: TGTGCCAGCAGCGTAGGTCCCACCGGGGAGCTGTTTTTT
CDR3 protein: CASSVGPTGELFF

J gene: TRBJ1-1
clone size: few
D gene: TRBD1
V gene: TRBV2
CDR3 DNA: TGTGCCAGCATCAGGGCCACAGGGGCCATAGGGACTGAAGCTTTCTTT
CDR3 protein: CASIRATGAIGTEAFF

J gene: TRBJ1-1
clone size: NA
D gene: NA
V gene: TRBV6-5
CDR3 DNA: TGTGCCAGCACCAATCAGGGGCTGTCGAACACTGAAGCTTTCTTT
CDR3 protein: CASTNQGLSNTEAFF

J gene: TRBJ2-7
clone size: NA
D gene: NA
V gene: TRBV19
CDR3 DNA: TGTGCCAGTAGTCCTCGGCAGGGGACCTTCCACGAGCAGTACTTC
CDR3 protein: CASSPRQGTFHEQYF

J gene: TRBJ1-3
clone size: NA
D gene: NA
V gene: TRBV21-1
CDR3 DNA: TGTGCCAGCAGCCCCCCGGACAAGGGAATACCGGTTGGCGGAAACACCATATATTTT
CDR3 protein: CASSPPDKGIPVGGNTIYF

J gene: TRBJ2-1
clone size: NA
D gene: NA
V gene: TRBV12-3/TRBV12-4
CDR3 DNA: TGTGCCAGCAGTTTGTCCGTTATTGAGCAGTTCTTC
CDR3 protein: CASSLSVIEQFF

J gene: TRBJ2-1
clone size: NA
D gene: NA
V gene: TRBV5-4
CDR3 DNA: TGTGCCAGCAGCTCCCTTTCCAATGAGCAGTTCTTC
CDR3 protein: CASSSLSNEQFF

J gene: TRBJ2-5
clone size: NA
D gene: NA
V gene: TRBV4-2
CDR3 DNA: TGTGCCAGCAGCCAAGATACAGGGTGGCGAGAGACCCAGTACTTC
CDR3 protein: CASSQDTGWRETQYF

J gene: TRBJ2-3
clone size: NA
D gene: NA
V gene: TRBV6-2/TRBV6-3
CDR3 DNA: TGTGCCAGCAGTTACTCTCCGCAGGGTACAGATACGCAGTATTTT
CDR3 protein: CASSYSPQGTDTQYF

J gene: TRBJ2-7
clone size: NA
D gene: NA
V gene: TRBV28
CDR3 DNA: TGTGCCAGCAGTTTATCCAGGTTAGCCTACGAGCAGTACTTC
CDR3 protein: CASSLSRLAYEQYF

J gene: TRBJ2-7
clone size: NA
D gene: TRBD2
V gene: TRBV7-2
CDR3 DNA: TGTGCCAGCAAACTAGCGGGGGGGTACGAGCAGTACTTC
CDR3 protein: CASKLAGGYEQYF

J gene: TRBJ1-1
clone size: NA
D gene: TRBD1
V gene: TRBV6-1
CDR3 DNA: TGTGCCAGCAGTGAAGTGGCAGGGGGCTTCACTGAAGCTTTCTTT
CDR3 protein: CASSEVAGGFTEAFF

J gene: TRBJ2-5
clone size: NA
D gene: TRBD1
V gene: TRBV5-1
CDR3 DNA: TGCGCCAGCAGCCCGATGACAGGGTTAGAGACCCAGTACTTC
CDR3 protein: CASSPMTGLETQYF

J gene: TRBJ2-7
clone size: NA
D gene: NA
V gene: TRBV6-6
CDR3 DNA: TGTGCCAGCGGGCCGGGGCCCCACGAGCAGTACTTC
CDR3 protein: CASGPGPHEQYF

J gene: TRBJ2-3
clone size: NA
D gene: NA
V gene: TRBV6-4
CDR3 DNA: TGTGCCAGCAGCGTCGAGGGCGGTAGCACAGATACGCAGTATTTT
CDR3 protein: CASSVEGGSTDTQYF

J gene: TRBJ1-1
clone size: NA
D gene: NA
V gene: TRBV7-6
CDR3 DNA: TGTGCCAGCAGCTTAGGGGTAGGGCTTACCACTGAAGCTTTCTTT
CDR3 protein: CASSLGVGLTTEAFF

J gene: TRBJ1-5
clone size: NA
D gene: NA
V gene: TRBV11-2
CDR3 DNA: TGTGCCAGCAGCTTAGGGGTAGGGTCGGATCAGCCCCAGCATTTT
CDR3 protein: CASSLGVGSDQPQHF

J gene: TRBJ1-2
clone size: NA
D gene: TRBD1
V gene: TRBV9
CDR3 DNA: TGTGCCAGCACCCATCACCGCGGCAGGGGGGCTGGCTACACCTTC
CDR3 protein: CASTHHRGRGAGYTF

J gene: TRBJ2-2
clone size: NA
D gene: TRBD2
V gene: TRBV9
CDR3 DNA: TGTGCCAGCAGGACGGGAGGGGGCACCGGGGAGCTGTTTTTT
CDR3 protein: CASRTGGGTGELFF

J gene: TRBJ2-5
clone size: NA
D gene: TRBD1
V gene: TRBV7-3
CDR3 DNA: TGTGCCAGCAGCCTCGCCGGGACAGGGGGGGAGACCCAGTACTTC
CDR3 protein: CASSLAGTGGETQYF

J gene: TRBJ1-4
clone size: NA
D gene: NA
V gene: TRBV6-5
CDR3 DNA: TGTGCCAGCAGTCCACCGGGGGCGGCAAATGAAAAACTGTTTTTT
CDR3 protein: CASSPPGAANEKLFF

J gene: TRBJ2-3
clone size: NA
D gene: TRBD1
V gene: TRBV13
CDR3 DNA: TGTGCCAGCCAAAAAACAGGGGCCGGCACAGATACGCAGTATTTT
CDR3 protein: CASQKTGAGTDTQYF

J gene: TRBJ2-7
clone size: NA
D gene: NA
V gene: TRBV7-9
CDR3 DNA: TGTGCCAGCAGTCGTACAGGGACCCCCTACGAGCAGTACTTC
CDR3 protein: CASSRTGTPYEQYF

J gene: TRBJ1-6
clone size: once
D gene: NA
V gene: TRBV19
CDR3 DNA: TGTGCCAGTTCCGCTCCGGGACCGATAAATTCACCCCTCCACTTT
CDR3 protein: CASSAPGPINSPLHF

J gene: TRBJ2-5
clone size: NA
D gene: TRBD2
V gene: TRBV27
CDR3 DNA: TGTGCCAGCAGTCTAGCGGGAGGGGAGACCCAGTACTTC
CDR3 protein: CASSLAGGETQYF

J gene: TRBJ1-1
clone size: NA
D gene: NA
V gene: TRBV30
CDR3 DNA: TGTGCCTGGGAAACAGGGATGAGGAACACTGAAGCTTTCTTT
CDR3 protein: CAWETGMRNTEAFF

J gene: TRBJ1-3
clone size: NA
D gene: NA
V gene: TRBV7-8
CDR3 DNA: TGTGCCAGCAGCCCCGACAATCACGCTGGAAACACCATATATTTT
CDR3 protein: CASSPDNHAGNTIYF

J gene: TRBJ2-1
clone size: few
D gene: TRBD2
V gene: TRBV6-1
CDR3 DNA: TGTGCCAGCAGTGTAGCGGGGGTACTAGCGGGAGTCCATGAGCAGTTCTTC
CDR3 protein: CASSVAGVLAGVHEQFF

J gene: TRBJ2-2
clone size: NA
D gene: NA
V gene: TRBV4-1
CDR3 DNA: TGCGCCAGCAGCCAAGATCTCAGGGGTTTGGGGGAGCTGTTTTTT
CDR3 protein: CASSQDLRGLGELFF

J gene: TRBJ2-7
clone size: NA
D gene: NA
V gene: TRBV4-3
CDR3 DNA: TGCGCCAGCAGCCAAGATGGGGCAGGGCTGAGCTCCTACGAGCAGTACTTC
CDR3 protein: CASSQDGAGLSSYEQYF

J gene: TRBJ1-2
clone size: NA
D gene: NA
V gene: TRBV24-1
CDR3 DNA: TGTGCCACCAGTGACCCCTCTGGGGGGAACTATGGCTACACCTTC
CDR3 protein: CATSDPSGGNYGYTF

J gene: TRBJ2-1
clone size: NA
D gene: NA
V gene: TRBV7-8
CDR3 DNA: TGTGCCAGCAGCTTAGGGGGCGGATACAATGAGCAGTTCTTC
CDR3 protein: CASSLGGGYNEQFF

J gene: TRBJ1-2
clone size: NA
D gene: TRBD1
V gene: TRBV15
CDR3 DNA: TGTGCCACCAGCAGAGTAGGAGGGGGCAACTATGGCTACACCTTC
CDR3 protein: CATSRVGGGNYGYTF

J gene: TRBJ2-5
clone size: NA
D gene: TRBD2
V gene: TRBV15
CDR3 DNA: TGTGCCACCAGCAGGACCACTAGCGGGAGGCGGGAGACCCAGTACTTC
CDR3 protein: CATSRTTSGRRETQYF

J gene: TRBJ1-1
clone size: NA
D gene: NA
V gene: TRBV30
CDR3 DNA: TGTGCCTGGAGTCCAACCGTAGCTTTCTTT
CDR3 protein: CAWSPTVAFF

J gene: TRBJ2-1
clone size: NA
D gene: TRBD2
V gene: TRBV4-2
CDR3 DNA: TGTGCCAGCAGCCAATTTACGGGGGGGCCGGGGAATGAGCAGTTCTTC
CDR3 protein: CASSQFTGGPGNEQFF